A selection of T cell receptor beta chains follows, all from one sample in a study of blood T cell repertoires in COVID-19. Assay: immunoSEQ multiplex PCR; the TCRdb copy retains only in-frame clones and omits some. Among around 400,000 clones, roughly 90% were seen once, and the ten largest hold around 1.2%. Sequenced: peripheral blood. Source of these receptors: a man aged 35 to 55 with acute or convalescent COVID-19. Both conserved end residues are trimmed from each CDR3. D genes are given only for firm matches.

J gene: TRBJ1-1; D gene: -; V gene: TRBV24-1; CDR3 protein: ATSDNIGTEAF
J gene: TRBJ1-6; D gene: -; V gene: TRBV19; CDR3 protein: ASSIPPTGFSSYNSPLH
J gene: TRBJ1-2; D gene: -; V gene: TRBV27; CDR3 protein: ASRSLLGAVGGYT
J gene: TRBJ2-3; D gene: TRBD2; V gene: TRBV5-4; CDR3 protein: ASSFSGGATDTQY
J gene: TRBJ2-7; D gene: TRBD2; V gene: TRBV6-5; CDR3 protein: AILLAAAYEQY
J gene: TRBJ2-3; D gene: TRBD2; V gene: TRBV7-3; CDR3 protein: ASSTGLASTDTQY
J gene: TRBJ1-5; D gene: TRBD1; V gene: TRBV29-1; CDR3 protein: SVGQGMDQPQH
J gene: TRBJ2-2; D gene: TRBD2; V gene: TRBV5-6; CDR3 protein: ASSHSFNLAGEDTGELF
J gene: TRBJ2-1; D gene: -; V gene: TRBV30; CDR3 protein: AWSVTRELGEQF
J gene: TRBJ2-7; D gene: -; V gene: TRBV15; CDR3 protein: ATSRGQNRAYEQY
J gene: TRBJ1-4; D gene: TRBD1; V gene: TRBV3-1/TRBV3-2; CDR3 protein: ASSHLGQHNEKLF
J gene: TRBJ2-7; D gene: TRBD1; V gene: TRBV6-5; CDR3 protein: ASILNPGQGAGQY
J gene: TRBJ2-7; D gene: TRBD2; V gene: TRBV28; CDR3 protein: ASRRLAGGRYEQY
J gene: TRBJ2-7; D gene: TRBD1; V gene: TRBV5-1; CDR3 protein: ASSLAGQGVEQY
J gene: TRBJ1-2; D gene: -; V gene: TRBV4-1; CDR3 protein: ASSQKQHYNYGYT
J gene: TRBJ1-2; D gene: TRBD1; V gene: TRBV25-1; CDR3 protein: ASSAGQGNYGYT
J gene: TRBJ2-1; D gene: TRBD1; V gene: TRBV5-1; CDR3 protein: ASSSRGRDEQF
J gene: TRBJ2-2; D gene: -; V gene: TRBV28; CDR3 protein: ASSRGFAGELF
J gene: TRBJ1-1; D gene: TRBD1; V gene: TRBV5-1; CDR3 protein: ASSASQGITEAF
J gene: TRBJ2-7; D gene: TRBD2; V gene: TRBV6-1; CDR3 protein: ASSEMNRGLRSEQY
J gene: TRBJ1-2; D gene: TRBD1; V gene: TRBV27; CDR3 protein: ASSLHRGWIGYT
J gene: TRBJ2-5; D gene: -; V gene: TRBV6-5; CDR3 protein: ASSREGVETQY
J gene: TRBJ1-2; D gene: -; V gene: TRBV5-4; CDR3 protein: ASSSTVGGEPLGGYT
J gene: TRBJ1-6; D gene: -; V gene: TRBV7-2; CDR3 protein: ASSSLVGKGDEGSPLH
J gene: TRBJ1-1; D gene: TRBD1; V gene: TRBV7-2; CDR3 protein: ASSLLIGTGYAF
J gene: TRBJ2-1; D gene: TRBD2; V gene: TRBV9; CDR3 protein: ASSPSGGSNEQF
J gene: TRBJ2-1; D gene: TRBD2; V gene: TRBV19; CDR3 protein: ASSMWTSAYNEQF
J gene: TRBJ1-2; D gene: TRBD1; V gene: TRBV19; CDR3 protein: ASRGQGTSYGYT
J gene: TRBJ2-1; D gene: TRBD2; V gene: TRBV27; CDR3 protein: ASRIRGAGGRGNEQF
J gene: TRBJ2-7; D gene: -; V gene: TRBV4-1; CDR3 protein: ASSQDGGIGEQY
J gene: TRBJ2-1; D gene: -; V gene: TRBV3-1/TRBV3-2; CDR3 protein: ASTGRGSPSNEQF
J gene: TRBJ1-1; D gene: -; V gene: TRBV18; CDR3 protein: ASSPAAKNTEAF
J gene: TRBJ2-7; D gene: -; V gene: TRBV28; CDR3 protein: ASRTRVGVSSYEQY
J gene: TRBJ1-2; D gene: -; V gene: TRBV10-3; CDR3 protein: AISGQGKTYRYGYT
J gene: TRBJ1-6; D gene: -; V gene: TRBV28; CDR3 protein: ASSGQLSPLH
J gene: TRBJ2-7; D gene: TRBD1; V gene: TRBV4-2; CDR3 protein: ASSQDRESYEQY
J gene: TRBJ1-2; D gene: TRBD1; V gene: TRBV28; CDR3 protein: ASSFGTGEGRGYT
J gene: TRBJ1-1; D gene: TRBD1; V gene: TRBV27; CDR3 protein: ASSNRGSPWVAEAF
J gene: TRBJ1-2; D gene: -; V gene: TRBV29-1; CDR3 protein: SVEGDYGYT
J gene: TRBJ1-1; D gene: -; V gene: TRBV29-1; CDR3 protein: SVEEATEAF
J gene: TRBJ2-7; D gene: TRBD2; V gene: TRBV6-5; CDR3 protein: ASSLADSYEQY
J gene: TRBJ1-1; D gene: TRBD1; V gene: TRBV7-6; CDR3 protein: ASSPRQGDHTEAF